The 5 T cell receptor beta chains below come from one sample, sequenced in a study of cytomegalovirus exposure and HLA in healthy donors. 60 Vbeta and 13 Jbeta primers were used in PCR. Here immunoSEQ multiplex PCR was the method, and the copy in TCRdb shows in-frame clones only, minus some. The data show under 130,000 clones, with more than 75% seen just once and under 13% held by the top ten. What was sequenced was PBMCs. The receptor set was obtained from a woman between 18 and 29 years old in good health and CMV-seropositive.

The chain couples TRBV28 to TRBJ2-5, with TRBD2 identical over 7 bases. With 2 bases clipped from V and 5 bases from J, the junction kept 2 bases outside the gene matches. Germline V gene sequence: CDR1 MDHEN, CDR2 SYDVKM. The CDR3 loop spans 13 amino acids. The CDR3 nucleotides are TGTGCCAGCAGTTTAGGGAGGGACGAGACCCAGTACTTC. Translating it yields CASSLGRDETQYF. Full variable domain (outside the CDR3, taken from reference TRBV28 and TRBJ2-5): DVKVTQSSRYLVKRTGEKVFLECVQDMDHENMFWYRQDPGLGLRLIYFSYDVKMKEKGDIPEGYSVSREKKERFSLILESASTNQTSMYLCASSLGRDETQYFGPGTRLLVL.

This chain links TRBV7-6 with TRBJ1-5; maybe TRBD1 (5 bases). The CDR3 consists of 13 residues. In germline, CDR1 is SGHVS, CDR2 FNYEAQ. Trimming took 5 bases from V and 4 from J, leaving 9 bases between them. The CDR3 loop reads CASSQGWNQPQHF. CDR3 nucleotides: TGTGCCAGCAGCCAGGGTTGGAATCAGCCCCAGCATTTT.

The rearrangement links TRBV5-1 to TRBJ2-7; the match to TRBD1 covers 9 bases. CDR3 length: 16 amino acids. J lost 2 bases, V lost 4 bases, and 10 bases had no gene match. From germline, CDR1 is SGHRS and CDR2 YFSETQ. The CDR3 loop reads CASSTHQGQGTYEQYF. CDR3 nucleotides: TGCGCCAGCAGCACCCATCAGGGACAGGGTACCTACGAGCAGTACTTC.

This clone has more than one count but fewer than ten. The chain carries TRBV27 and TRBJ2-3; 11 positions match TRBD2. The ends lost 3 bases at V and 10 bases at J; junction bases unmatched: 9. The germline CDR1 and CDR2 sequences are MNHEY and SMNVEV (reference sequence). The length of the CDR3 is 15 residues. The CDR3 region is CASSFVAGGPFPQYF. In DNA form, the CDR3 reads TGTGCCAGCAGTTTTGTAGCGGGAGGGCCCTTCCCGCAGTATTTT.

The rearrangement joins TRBV7-2 to TRBJ2-7, with TRBD2 as a possible D gene (5 bases). This CDR3 contains 15 residues. The V end was cut by 1 base, the J end by 3 bases, with 13 bases between. Germline assignment: CDR1 SGHTA and CDR2 FQGNSA. This CDR3 is CASSLVGFGGYEQYF. CDR3 coding DNA: TGTGCCAGCAGCTTAGTAGGGTTTGGAGGCTACGAGCAGTACTTC.